This T cell receptor (beta chain) is drawn from a study of T cell repertoires in cytomegalovirus infection. On the study more broadly: From public TCR beta signatures came an indication of both CMV infection and matching HLA type. Broader study findings: Predominance within the ex vivo response was attributable to HLA-C-restricted CMV-specific TCR beta clonotypes. People with CMV and the relevant HLA were identified by cumulative public TCR beta family frequency.

TCRdb called the reads again in MiXCR, with one record for every CDR3 protein. The sample lists 250,000 or so distinct CDR3 sequences, roughly an eighth occurring once. Trimming shortened V by 0 bases and J by 3 bases, and 11 bases separated the two germline ends. This CDR3 comprises 15 residues. In germline, CDR1 is SGHDN, CDR2 FVKESK. Notes on this clonotype: Its antigen is still unknown.

This clonotype was sampled from a human donor in good health (CMV status not recorded). Some clones in this sample may be carry-over from other donors' samples. The chain carries TRBV14 and TRBJ1-2; D is ambiguous. The sequenced sample consisted of PBMCs. The CDR3 loop reads CASSQEGPWDYGYTF. CDR3 DNA sequence: TGTGCCAGCAGCCAAGAAGGCCCATGGGACTATGGCTACACCTTC.